These 21 T cell receptor beta chains were all obtained from the same sample, sequenced in a study of T cell clusters in autoimmune cytopenias. Each sample's input was roughly 270 ng genomic DNA, 35,000 to 40,000 genome equivalents. TRB was amplified by touch-down multiplex PCR, primer pools A and B combined. No DNA is given; TCRdb re-called the multiplex PCR reads and lists each CDR3 protein once. The clone table shows several thousand distinct CDR3 sequences, with the ten largest holding 15% to 20%. Material: peripheral blood. Every receptor here comes from a human donor with an autoimmune cytopenia or autoimmune hepatitis (not recorded which).

The chain employs TRBV6-1 and TRBJ2-5; the D call from TCRdb, TRBD2, cannot be confirmed without DNA. Per germline, CDR1 MNHNS and CDR2 SASEGT. The CDR3 runs to 16 residues. CDR3 region: CASTERPAGGAETQYF.

This clonotype registers medium-sized by frequency. The rearrangement uses TRBV6-5 and TRBJ1-1; TCRdb reports TRBD1, a call that lacks DNA to check it against. CDR1 and CDR2 from the germline V gene are MNHEY and SVGAGI. The CDR3 runs 15 residues. CDR3 sequence: CASSSMTGMNTEAFF.

By frequency, this clonotype is medium-sized. The chain has TRBV6-4 and TRBJ2-3. CDR1 MRHNA and CDR2 SNTAGT come from the germline V gene. The CDR3 runs to 15 residues. CDR3: CASSPSWGSTDTQYF.

This clonotype is called medium-sized based on its frequency. This rearrangement joins TRBV6-4 to TRBJ2-3; the D call of TRBD2 rests on TCRdb alone, since no DNA is present to check it. The CDR3 length is 15 residues. CDR1 is MRHNA, CDR2 SNTAGT, per germline. CDR3 amino acids: CASSDSAGGPDTQYF.

This clonotype is labeled medium-sized based on frequency. The chain has TRBV29-1 and TRBJ1-4. The V gene's germline CDR1 is SQVTM and CDR2 ANQGSEA. The CDR3 runs 15 residues. CDR3 amino acids: CSVDAGSGTNEKLFF.

This clonotype is medium-sized by frequency. The V call is TRBV19, the J call TRBJ2-3. The CDR3 extends over 14 amino acids. Germline lookup yields CDR1 LNHDA and CDR2 SQIVND (reference sequence). The CDR3 protein is CASSIDMNTDTQYF.

The genes are TRBV7-2 and TRBJ2-3; the TCRdb D gene call, TRBD2, has no DNA to confirm it. The CDR3 consists of 17 residues. CDR1 and CDR2 (germline): SGHTA, FQGNSA. CDR3 sequence reads: CASSLGTSGGLTDTQYF.

This clonotype is medium-sized by frequency. The chain combines TRBV10-3 with TRBJ1-1; TCRdb's D call, TRBD1, is unchecked because there is no DNA. Germline CDR1 ENHRY, CDR2 SYGVKD. The CDR3 covers 15 residues. The CDR3 protein is CAISEGQGMNTEAFF.

This clonotype is medium-sized by frequency. The chain recombines TRBV7-9 with TRBJ2-3. Germline V gives CDR1 SEHNR, CDR2 FQNEAQ (reference sequence). This CDR3 contains 12 residues. Here the CDR3 reads CASSMDRIRQYF.

V usage is TRBV4-2 and J usage is TRBJ2-3; TCRdb's D call, TRBD2, is unchecked because there is no DNA. CDR3 size: 17 residues. In germline, CDR1 is LGHNA, CDR2 YNFKEQ. The CDR3 here is CASSPAEGGYSTDTQYF.

In terms of frequency, this clonotype is medium-sized (0.01 to 0.1%). This sequence joins TRBV5-5 and TRBJ2-7. Germline CDR1 SGHKS, CDR2 YYEKEE (reference sequence). The CDR3 has 12 residues. The CDR3 loop reads CARNLTIYEQYF.

The rearrangement links TRBV6-4 to TRBJ2-3; as DNA is missing, the TRBD1 call by TCRdb cannot be tested. Germline values: CDR1 MRHNA, CDR2 SNTAGT. The CDR3 consists of 14 residues. The CDR3: CASSLRGGSDTQYF.

This clonotype is labeled medium-sized based on frequency. V is TRBV6-5 and J is TRBJ2-3. This CDR3 is built from 15 residues. Germline V gives CDR1 MNHEY, CDR2 SVGAGI. CDR3 sequence: CASSADNPSTDTQYF.

The chain's CDR3 is CASSDGGGVTGELFF. The V gene is TRBV6-1, the J gene TRBJ2-2; TCRdb's assignment of TRBD2 cannot be checked, as there is no DNA. CDR3 length equals 15 residues. Germline V lookup: CDR1 MNHNS, CDR2 SASEGT.

Judged by frequency, this clonotype is medium-sized. The chain combines TRBV6-5 with TRBJ2-7; as DNA is missing, the TRBD1 call by TCRdb cannot be tested. Per the germline V gene, CDR1 is MNHEY and CDR2 is SVGAGI. The CDR3 has 14 amino acids. The CDR3 spells CASMEGAGWGEQYF.

This clonotype registers medium-sized by frequency. The rearrangement links TRBV27 to TRBJ2-2. There are 13 residues in the CDR3. CDR1 and CDR2 (germline): MNHEY, SMNVEV (reference sequence). CDR3 residues: CASSSTNTGELFF.

The genes are TRBV10-3 and TRBJ2-7; without DNA, the TCRdb call of TRBD2 cannot be checked. This CDR3 comprises 16 residues. Per germline, CDR1 ENHRY and CDR2 SYGVKD. CDR3 sequence reads: CAIGRGTSQRSYEQYF.

V gene TRBV5-4 combines with J gene TRBJ2-7; the TCRdb call, TRBD1, lacks DNA for checking. In germline, CDR1 is SGHNT, CDR2 YYREEE (reference sequence). This CDR3 spans 14 amino acids. CDR3 amino acids: CASSRDRSSYEQYF.

This clonotype is deemed medium-sized by its frequency. The chain uses TRBV29-1 and TRBJ2-7. CDR3 length equals 12 residues. The V gene's germline CDR1 is SQVTM and CDR2 ANQGSEA. The chain's CDR3 is CSVASLGYEQYF.

The chain employs TRBV10-3 and TRBJ2-1; checking the TCRdb D call of TRBD1 is not possible without DNA. This CDR3 comprises 12 residues. The germline V gene has CDR1 ENHRY and CDR2 SYGVKD. The CDR3 region is CAISPQGNEQFF.

This sequence joins TRBV24-1 and TRBJ2-1; with no DNA, the TCRdb D assignment of TRBD1 cannot be verified. Germline CDR1 is KGHDR and CDR2 is SFDVKD. The CDR3 runs 17 residues. The CDR3 loop is CATSPQGAHTNRNEQFF.